These 10 T cell receptor beta chains were all obtained from the same sample, sequenced in a study of radiation and T cells in renal cell carcinoma. Time point described: blood 4 weeks post-SBRT, at nephrectomy. The treatment denotes: 15 Gy SBRT to primary tumor, nephrectomy 4 weeks later. Measured with immunoSEQ multiplex PCR; TCRdb has only the in-frame clones, and not every one. Here the sample spans around 100,000 clones, approximately 80% being singletons. The sequencing used blood, collected from a patient whose treatment included radiotherapy and nephrectomy. The receptors stem from a man between 60 and 70 years old with renal cell carcinoma.

The J gene is TRBJ1-1, the V gene TRBV7-9; D is ambiguous. This CDR3 region has 15 residues. CDR1 SEHNR and CDR2 FQNEAQ come from the germline V gene (reference sequence). Trimming removed 1 base from V and 1 base from J, with 10 bases in between. CDR3 DNA sequence: TGTGCCAGCAGCTTAGAGGGTACTTGGAACACTGAAGCTTTCTTT. This sequence encodes CASSLEGTWNTEAFF.

The V and J genes are TRBV18 and TRBJ2-6, with 8 positions matching TRBD1. Germline V gene lookup returns CDR1 KGHSH and CDR2 LQKENI. Germline trimming cut 0 bases from V and 0 bases from J; bases unmatched to any gene: 10. The CDR3 has 20 amino acids. CDR3 sequence: CASSPPGQGAGDSGANVLTF. The CDR3 nucleotides read TGTGCCAGCTCACCACCGGGGCAGGGGGCTGGAGACTCTGGGGCCAACGTCCTGACTTTC.

V usage is TRBV29-1 and J usage is TRBJ2-4; 10 bases are a match to TRBD1. Per germline, CDR1 SQVTM and CDR2 ANQGSEA. V lost 6 bases to trimming and J lost 5 bases; unmatched junction nucleotides: 1. The CDR3 length is 12 residues. The CDR3 reads CSVGTGENIQYF. CDR3 coding DNA: TGCAGCGTAGGGACAGGGGAAAACATTCAGTACTTC.

The CDR3 DNA sequence: TGCGCCAGCAGCATGGCTGGCAGAACCTACGAGCAGTACTTC. Translation: CASSMAGRTYEQYF. The chain carries TRBV5-1 and TRBJ2-7; no reliable D call. Germline V gene sequence: CDR1 SGHRS, CDR2 YFSETQ. V was cut by 4 bases and J by 2 bases, with 13 bases left in between. This CDR3 spans 14 amino acids. Complete variable domain (other parts from reference TRBV5-1 and TRBJ2-7): KAGVTQTPRYLIKTRGQQVTLSCSPISGHRSVSWYQQTPGQGLQFLFEYFSETQRNKGNFPGRFSGRQFSNSRSEMNVSTLELGDSALYLCASSMAGRTYEQYFGPGTRLTVT.

The gene calls are TRBV7-3 and TRBJ2-2; tentatively, D is TRBD1 (5 bases). Trimming left V 5 bases short and J 5 bases short, with 12 bases between. Germline-derived CDR1 and CDR2 are SGHTA and FQGTGA. The CDR3 extends over 14 amino acids. This chain's CDR3 is CASSKGRETGELFF. The CDR3, as DNA: TGTGCCAGCAGCAAGGGGCGTGAGACCGGGGAGCTGTTTTTT.

The genes are TRBV5-1 and TRBJ1-4; no clear D gene. This CDR3 has 16 amino acids. Trimming took 1 base from V and 3 from J, leaving 13 bases between them. CDR1 is SGHRS and CDR2 is YFSETQ in the germline V gene. The CDR3, as DNA: TGCGCCAGCAGCTTGTTCGAGACACCTTCTAATGAAAAACTGTTTTTT. Translation: CASSLFETPSNEKLFF.

With respect to this clone: At one end the junction does not follow the germline gene, possibly because of a read error. The J gene is TRBJ2-4, the V gene TRBV6-4; 12 bases match TRBD2. This CDR3 is built from 24 residues. CDR1 is MRHNA and CDR2 is SNTAGT in the germline V gene. CDR3: CASSDRASGRGYAASQRAQNIQYF. The CDR3 DNA is TGTGCCAGCAGTGACCGGGCTAGCGGGAGGGGATATGCTGCTAGCCAGAGAGCCCAAAACATTCAGTACTTC.

This sequence joins TRBV19 and TRBJ1-2; tentatively, D is TRBD1 (5 bases). The V and J ends lost 3 bases and 4 bases respectively, with 12 bases between them. Germline values: CDR1 LNHDA, CDR2 SQIVND (reference sequence). CDR3 length: 14 residues. DNA of the CDR3: TGTGCCAGTAGTATCGGGCAGGGAATCTATGGCTACACCTTC. This translates into CASSIGQGIYGYTF. Full variable domain (outside the CDR3, taken from reference TRBV19 and TRBJ1-2): DGGITQSPKYLFRKEGQNVTLSCEQNLNHDAMYWYRQDPGQGLRLIYYSQIVNDFQKGDIAEGYSVSREKKESFPLTVTSAQKNPTAFYLCASSIGQGIYGYTFGSGTRLTVV.

The chain couples TRBV28 to TRBJ1-4; a weak D match, TRBD1 (6 bases). Germline V gene lookup returns CDR1 MDHEN and CDR2 SYDVKM. The V and J ends lost 11 bases and 5 bases respectively, with 18 bases between them. The CDR3 consists of 14 residues. The CDR3 protein is CAGQAGAQNEKLFF. As DNA, the CDR3 is TGTGCCGGCCAAGCAGGGGCACAGAATGAAAAACTGTTTTTT.

The CDR3 bases are TGTGCCAGCAGTGAGGGCGGTAGTAAGCAGTACTTC. This codes for CASSEGGSKQYF. V and J are TRBV2 and TRBJ2-7; D unclear. The V end lost 3 bases, the J end lost 8 bases, and 11 bases lay between the germline ends. Looked up from germline, CDR1 is SNHLY and CDR2 is FYNNEI. CDR3 size: 12 residues.